The next 5 T cell receptor beta chains were all read from a single sample in a study of cytomegalovirus exposure and HLA in healthy donors. Primers included in the PCR were 60 Vbeta and 13 Jbeta primers. The data were produced by immunoSEQ multiplex PCR, yet TCRdb's version contains in-frame clones alone and is incomplete. The sample carries more than 150,000 clones, around 78% recorded once. Material for sequencing was PBMCs. These receptors all come from a man aged 35 to 55 in good health and CMV-seronegative.

The V and J genes are TRBV7-9 and TRBJ1-1; 8 bases line up with TRBD1. Germline V gene data show CDR1 as SEHNR and CDR2 as FQNEAQ (reference sequence). Trimming at V came to 0 bases and at J to 5 bases, leaving 11 bases not matched to a gene. CDR3 size: 17 residues. This CDR3 is CASSLAGGRGRVTEAFF. The CDR3 DNA follows: TGTGCCAGCAGCTTAGCGGGTGGCAGGGGGCGGGTTACTGAAGCTTTCTTT.

The J gene is TRBJ1-2, the V gene TRBV28; D gene uncertain. The CDR3 length is 13 residues. V was cut by 7 bases and J by 4 bases, with 13 bases left in between. Germline V gene data show CDR1 as MDHEN and CDR2 as SYDVKM. The CDR3 region is CASNVGEVYGYTF. The CDR3 nucleotides read TGTGCCAGCAACGTGGGAGAGGTCTATGGCTACACCTTC.

The chain combines TRBV4-2 with TRBJ2-3, with 12 bases identical to TRBD2. The junction had 6 bases not matched to a gene; V was cut back by 4 bases and J by 4 bases. This CDR3 is built from 16 residues. Germline-derived CDR1 and CDR2 are LGHNA and YNFKEQ. CDR3 residues: CASSLHGTSGPDTQYF. The CDR3 bases are TGTGCCAGCAGCCTCCACGGGACTAGCGGGCCAGATACGCAGTATTTT.

The chain has TRBV7-2 and TRBJ1-1, with a weak D call TRBD1 (5 bases). This CDR3 comprises 14 residues. V was cut by 5 bases and J by 8 bases, with 18 bases left in between. Germline lookup yields CDR1 SGHTA and CDR2 FQGNSA. CDR3 coding DNA: TGTGCCAGCAGCGGAGGACGGGGGGAGGGGGAAGCTTTCTTT. Translation: CASSGGRGEGEAFF.

The chain recombines TRBV14 with TRBJ1-1; TRBD1 matches 9 bases. The germline gives CDR1 SGHDN, CDR2 FVKESK. The trim removed 4 bases at V and 3 bases at J, leaving 6 bases unmatched. This CDR3 is 15 amino acids long. The CDR3, as DNA: TGTGCCAGCAGCCGTCCCGGGACAGGGTACACTGAAGCTTTCTTT. Its protein is CASSRPGTGYTEAFF.